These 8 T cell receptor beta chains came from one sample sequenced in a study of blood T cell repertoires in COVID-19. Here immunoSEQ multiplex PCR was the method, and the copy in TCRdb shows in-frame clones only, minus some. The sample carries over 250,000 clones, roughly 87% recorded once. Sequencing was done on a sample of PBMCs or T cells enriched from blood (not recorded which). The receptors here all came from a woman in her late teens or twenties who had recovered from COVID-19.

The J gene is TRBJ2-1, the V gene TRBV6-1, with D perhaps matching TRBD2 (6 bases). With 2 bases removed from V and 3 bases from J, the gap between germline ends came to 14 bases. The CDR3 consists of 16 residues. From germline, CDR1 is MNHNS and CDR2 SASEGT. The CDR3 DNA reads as TGTGCCAGCAGTGAATATAGTGGAGGGGACTACAATGAGCAGTTCTTC. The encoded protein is CASSEYSGGDYNEQFF.

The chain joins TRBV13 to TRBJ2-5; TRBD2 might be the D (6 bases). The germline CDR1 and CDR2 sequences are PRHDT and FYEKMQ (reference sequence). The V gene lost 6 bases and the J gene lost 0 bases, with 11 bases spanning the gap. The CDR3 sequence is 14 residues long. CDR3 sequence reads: CASRSGEYQETQYF. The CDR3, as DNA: TGTGCCAGCAGATCGGGGGAGTACCAAGAGACCCAGTACTTC. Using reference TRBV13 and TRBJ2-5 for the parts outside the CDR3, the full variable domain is AAGVIQSPRHLIKEKRETATLKCYPIPRHDTVYWYQQGPGQDPQFLISFYEKMQSDKGSIPDRFSAQQFSDYHSELNMSSLELGDSALYFCASRSGEYQETQYFGPGTRLLVL.

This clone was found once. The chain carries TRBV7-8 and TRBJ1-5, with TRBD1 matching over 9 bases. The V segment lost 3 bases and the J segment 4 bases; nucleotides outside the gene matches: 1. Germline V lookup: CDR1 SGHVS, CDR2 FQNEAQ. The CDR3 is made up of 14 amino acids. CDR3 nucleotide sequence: TGTGCCAGCAGCTTGACAGGGGGAAATCAGCCCCAGCATTTT. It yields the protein CASSLTGGNQPQHF.

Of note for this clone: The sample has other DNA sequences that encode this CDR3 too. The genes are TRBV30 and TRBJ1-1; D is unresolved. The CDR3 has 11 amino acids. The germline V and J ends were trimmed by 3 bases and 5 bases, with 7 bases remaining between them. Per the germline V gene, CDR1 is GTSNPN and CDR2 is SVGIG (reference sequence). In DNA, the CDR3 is TGTGCCTGGAGCCCGGGAACTGAAGCTTTCTTT. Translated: CAWSPGTEAFF.

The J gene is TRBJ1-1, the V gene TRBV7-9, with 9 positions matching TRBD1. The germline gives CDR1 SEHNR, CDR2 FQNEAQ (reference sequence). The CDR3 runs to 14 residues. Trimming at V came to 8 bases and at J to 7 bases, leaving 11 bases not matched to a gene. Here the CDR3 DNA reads TGTGCCAGCTTCGGACAGGGGCCGTCATATGAAGCTTTCTTT. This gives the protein CASFGQGPSYEAFF.

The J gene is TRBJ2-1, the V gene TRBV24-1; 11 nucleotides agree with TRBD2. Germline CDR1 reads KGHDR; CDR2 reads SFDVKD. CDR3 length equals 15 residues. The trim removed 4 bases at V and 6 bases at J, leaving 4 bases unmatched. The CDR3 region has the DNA TGTGCCACCAGTGACCCTGGGACTAGCGGCAATGAGCAGTTCTTC. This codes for CATSDPGTSGNEQFF.

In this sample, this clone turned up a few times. The CDR3, as DNA: TGTGCCAGCAGCACCTCGACAGCAGAAGAGACCCAGTACTTC. Protein: CASSTSTAEETQYF. The chain is built from TRBV7-2 and TRBJ2-5; tentatively, D is TRBD1 (5 bases). V gave up 5 bases and J gave up 3 bases, with 13 bases separating them. Looked up from germline, CDR1 is SGHTA and CDR2 is FQGNSA. CDR3 length: 14 residues.

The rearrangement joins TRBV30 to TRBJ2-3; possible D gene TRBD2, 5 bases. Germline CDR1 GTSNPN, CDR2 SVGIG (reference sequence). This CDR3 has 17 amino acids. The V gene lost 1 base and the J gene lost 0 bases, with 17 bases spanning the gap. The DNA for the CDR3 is TGTGCCTGGAGTGGAGGGTTCAACGGACCTAGCACAGATACGCAGTATTTT. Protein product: CAWSGGFNGPSTDTQYF.